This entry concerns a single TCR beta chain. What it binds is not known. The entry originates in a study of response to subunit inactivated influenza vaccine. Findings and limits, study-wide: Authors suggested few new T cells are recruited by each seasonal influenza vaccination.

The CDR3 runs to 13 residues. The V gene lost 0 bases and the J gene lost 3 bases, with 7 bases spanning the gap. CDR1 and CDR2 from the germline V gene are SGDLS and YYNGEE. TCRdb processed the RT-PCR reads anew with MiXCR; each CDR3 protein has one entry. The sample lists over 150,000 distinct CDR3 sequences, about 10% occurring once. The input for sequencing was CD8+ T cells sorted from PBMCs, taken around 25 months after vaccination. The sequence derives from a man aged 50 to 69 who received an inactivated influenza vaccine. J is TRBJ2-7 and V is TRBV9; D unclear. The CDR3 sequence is CASSVVPGYEQYF. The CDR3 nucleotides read TGTGCCAGCAGCGTAGTACCAGGCTACGAGCAGTACTTC. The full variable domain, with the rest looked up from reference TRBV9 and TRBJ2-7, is DSGVTQTPKHLITATGQRVTLRCSPRSGDLSVYWYQQSLDQGLQFLIQYYNGEERAKGNILERFSAQQFPDLHSELNLSSLELGDSALYFCASSVVPGYEQYFGPGTRLTVT.